This is a list of T cell receptor beta chains from one sample in a study of cytomegalovirus exposure and HLA in healthy donors. Sequencing used immunoSEQ multiplex PCR; TCRdb keeps in-frame clones, though not all of them. The sample records some 120,000 clones, about 8.6% being singletons. The sequenced sample consisted of PBMCs. The receptors stem from a middle-aged woman in good health and CMV-seropositive. CDR3s include the opening cysteine and the closing phenylalanine or tryptophan. Fields, in order: clone size, V gene, D gene, J gene, CDR3 protein, CDR3 DNA. D genes are given only for firm matches. Part of the rows lack a size; the others show once, few, many or a class for expanded clones.

-	TRBV2	-	TRBJ1-1	CASRAVNRQSEAFF	TGTGCCAGCAGAGCCGTAAATCGACAGAGTGAAGCTTTCTTT
-	TRBV7-8	-	TRBJ1-6	CASSFLRTRVSPLHF	TGTGCCAGCAGCTTTCTGAGGACAAGAGTTTCACCCCTCCACTTT
-	TRBV7-2	TRBD1	TRBJ1-3	CASSFGTGVGNTIYF	TGTGCCAGCAGCTTTGGGACAGGGGTTGGAAACACCATATATTTT
-	TRBV4-1	-	TRBJ1-2	CASSQQVNRDGYTF	TGCGCCAGCAGCCAACAAGTGAACAGGGATGGCTACACCTTC
-	TRBV28	TRBD1	TRBJ2-7	CASRRDRVYEQYF	TGTGCCAGCAGGAGGGACAGGGTTTACGAGCAGTACTTC
-	TRBV19	-	TRBJ1-4	CASSRAREKLFF	TGTGCCAGTAGCAGGGCTAGGGAAAAACTGTTTTTT
-	TRBV5-1	-	TRBJ1-1	CASRLFQVNTEAFF	TGCGCCAGCAGGTTATTTCAGGTAAACACTGAAGCTTTCTTT
-	TRBV11-3	-	TRBJ1-1	CASSLDSTNTEAFF	TGTGCCAGCAGCTTGGACAGTACGAACACTGAAGCTTTCTTT
-	TRBV5-4	-	TRBJ2-3	CASSVDYLSTDTQYF	TGTGCCAGCAGCGTGGACTACCTTAGCACAGATACGCAGTATTTT
few	TRBV19	TRBD1	TRBJ1-1	CASNLRTGTTEAFF	TGTGCCAGTAACCTCAGGACAGGGACCACTGAAGCTTTCTTT
-	TRBV5-1	TRBD1	TRBJ2-2	CASSLVARDRVTGELFF	TGCGCCAGCAGCTTGGTCGCCCGGGACAGGGTCACCGGGGAGCTGTTTTTT
-	TRBV11-2	-	TRBJ2-7	CASSLDRYEQYF	TGTGCCAGCAGCTTAGACAGGTACGAGCAGTACTTC
-	TRBV6-5	TRBD1	TRBJ2-7	CASSRDRTKYEQYF	TGTGCCAGCAGCCGGGACAGGACGAAATACGAGCAGTACTTC
-	TRBV2	TRBD2	TRBJ2-1	CASSEEAGGRRFF	TGTGCCAGCAGTGAGGAAGCGGGGGGCCGTCGGTTCTTC
-	TRBV9	TRBD1	TRBJ2-5	CASSVGTGTQETQYF	TGTGCCAGCAGCGTAGGGACAGGGACCCAAGAGACCCAGTACTTC
-	TRBV6-1	TRBD1	TRBJ2-1	CAGGQGALTRNEQFF	TGTGCCGGGGGACAGGGGGCCCTAACTAGGAATGAGCAGTTCTTC
few	TRBV5-6	TRBD1	TRBJ1-2	CASSTPRTGERYGYTF	TGTGCCAGCAGCACCCCGCGGACAGGGGAGCGCTATGGCTACACCTTC
few	TRBV15	TRBD1	TRBJ1-3	CATSSLVEQGALSGNTIYF	TGTGCCACCAGCAGCCTGGTAGAACAGGGGGCCCTCTCTGGAAACACCATATATTTT
few	TRBV7-9	TRBD1	TRBJ1-3	CASKSRQGRNTIYF	TGTGCCAGCAAATCCCGACAGGGACGAAACACCATATATTTT
few	TRBV5-6	-	TRBJ2-7	CASSSGPGESYEQYF	TGTGCCAGCAGCTCAGGCCCAGGGGAAAGCTACGAGCAGTACTTC
-	TRBV30	TRBD2	TRBJ2-1	CAWSVRRLAGGEQFF	TGTGCCTGGAGTGTACGCCGACTAGCGGGGGGGGAGCAGTTCTTC
-	TRBV5-1	-	TRBJ1-1	CASSRTGGTRGAFF	TGCGCCAGCAGCCGGACTGGGGGGACGAGGGGAGCTTTCTTT
few	TRBV7-2	TRBD2	TRBJ2-3	CASSFGTKGTDTQYF	TGTGCCAGCAGCTTCGGGACTAAGGGGACAGATACGCAGTATTTT
few	TRBV5-1	TRBD2	TRBJ2-1	CASSFGLAGSYNEQFF	TGCGCCAGCAGCTTCGGACTAGCGGGGTCCTACAATGAGCAGTTCTTC
-	TRBV7-6	-	TRBJ2-7	CASSLATSSYEQYF	TGTGCCAGCAGCTTAGCCACATCCTCCTACGAGCAGTACTTC
few	TRBV6-5	TRBD1	TRBJ2-3	CASSLGQGETDTQYF	TGTGCCAGCAGTCTGGGACAGGGAGAGACAGATACGCAGTATTTT
-	TRBV7-3	TRBD1	TRBJ2-7	CASSLTAGGNGEQYF	TGTGCCAGCAGCTTAACGGCAGGGGGAAATGGCGAGCAGTACTTC
few	TRBV28	TRBD2	TRBJ2-1	CASSPASGGAGGNEQFF	TGTGCCAGCAGCCCGGCTAGCGGGGGGGCTGGTGGTAATGAGCAGTTCTTC
-	TRBV5-1	-	TRBJ2-3	CASRHTGRDTQYF	TGCGCCAGCAGACATACAGGGAGAGATACGCAGTATTTT
-	TRBV5-4	TRBD1	TRBJ2-5	CASGSGTGLVETQYF	TGTGCCAGCGGGTCCGGGACAGGGTTGGTGGAGACCCAGTACTTC
few	TRBV29-1	TRBD1	TRBJ1-1	CSIRDRGTEAFF	TGCAGCATCCGGGACAGGGGAACTGAAGCTTTCTTT
once	TRBV7-2	-	TRBJ2-4	CASSLRGEAKNIQYF	TGTGCCAGCAGCTTAAGGGGTGAGGCCAAAAACATTCAGTACTTC
few	TRBV5-1	TRBD1	TRBJ2-2	CASSSIQGQSGTGELFF	TGCGCCAGCAGCTCAATCCAGGGACAGTCGGGTACCGGGGAGCTGTTTTTT
few	TRBV15	-	TRBJ1-1	CATSRVAANTEAFF	TGTGCCACCAGCAGAGTTGCGGCGAACACTGAAGCTTTCTTT
few	TRBV19	-	TRBJ1-5	CASSIIWKQGVSNQPQHF	TGTGCCAGTAGTATAATTTGGAAACAGGGAGTGAGCAATCAGCCCCAGCATTTT
-	TRBV11-2	-	TRBJ2-7	CASRLLATLRYEQYF	TGTGCCAGCAGGTTACTAGCAACTCTTCGGTACGAGCAGTACTTC
few	TRBV29-1	TRBD1	TRBJ2-1	CSGYYRGQAYNEQFF	TGCAGCGGCTACTACAGGGGGCAAGCCTACAATGAGCAGTTCTTC
-	TRBV7-6	TRBD1	TRBJ2-7	CASSSRDRTYEQYF	TGTGCCAGCAGCTCGAGGGACAGAACCTACGAGCAGTACTTC
few	TRBV7-8	-	TRBJ2-3	CASSLLAANTDTQYF	TGTGCCAGCAGCCTACTAGCAGCGAACACAGATACGCAGTATTTT
few	TRBV4-1	-	TRBJ2-7	CASSRAGNYEQYF	TGCGCCAGCAGCCGGGCAGGGAACTACGAGCAGTACTTC
-	TRBV4-1	-	TRBJ2-7	CASSQDRGGLYEQYF	TGCGCCAGCAGCCAAGATAGGGGCGGCCTCTACGAGCAGTACTTC
-	TRBV19	TRBD1	TRBJ1-1	CASSIVGTANTEAFF	TGTGCCAGTAGTATAGTTGGGACAGCGAACACTGAAGCTTTCTTT
few	TRBV7-9	-	TRBJ1-5	CASSRDTNQPQHF	TGTGCCAGCAGCAGGGACACCAATCAGCCCCAGCATTTT
-	TRBV11-2	-	TRBJ2-7	CASSLGTHYEQYF	TGTGCCAGCAGCCTCGGGACACACTACGAGCAGTACTTC
few	TRBV2	TRBD1	TRBJ2-1	CASSSGTDYNEQFF	TGTGCCAGCAGTTCCGGGACAGACTACAATGAGCAGTTCTTC
-	TRBV4-1	-	TRBJ1-3	CASSQDNRTVSWGSGNTIYF	TGCGCCAGCAGCCAAGATAATCGGACAGTCTCTTGGGGCTCTGGAAACACCATATATTTT
-	TRBV6-1	-	TRBJ2-7	CASIERAHTYEQYF	TGTGCCAGCATTGAAAGAGCGCACACCTACGAGCAGTACTTC
few	TRBV5-1	-	TRBJ2-1	CASSLEGIGYNEQFF	TGCGCCAGCAGCTTGGAAGGTATCGGGTACAATGAGCAGTTCTTC
few	TRBV5-1	-	TRBJ1-1	CASSLISTVPGEAFF	TGCGCCAGCAGCTTGATTTCTACAGTACCAGGGGAAGCTTTCTTT